The sequence of this T cell receptor (beta chain) was determined in a study of cytomegalovirus exposure and HLA in healthy donors (dated by TCRdb to 2016 to 2017). Regarding the study in general: According to an earlier analysis of around 600 of the donors, some 170 million T cells yielded some 120 million unique TCR beta sequences and around 300 Gb of sequence data. An early release covering some 640 HLA-typed donors comprised 250 to 350 gigabases of sequencing data and about 90 million unique TCR sequences. The genetic ancestry cluster associated with self-reported Caucasian donors included over 65% of the approximately 400 genotyped donors. The study aimed to test whether cataloging public T cell receptors could reveal signatures of past pathogen exposure. Using immunosequencing, the study profiled T cell repertoires from about 650 subjects and related those repertoires to cytomegalovirus serostatus. In addition to the first cohort of 650 to 800 subjects, a separate validation cohort of under 150 different subjects was used. To predict cytomegalovirus infection status, the study combined high-throughput TCR immunosequencing, statistical association of individual TCRs with disease status, and machine learning. A later analysis re-analyzed previously published TCR beta repertoires from about 730 donors and added high-resolution HLA genotyping to study TCR occurrence patterns. In the later analysis, no new phenotypic data were used to find candidate immune exposures; instead, reliance was placed on TCR beta sequences and their occurrence across donors. An earlier analysis of 500 to 650 of the donors applied high-throughput TCR beta sequencing to assess whether each TCR beta V gene segment acted as functional or pseudogenic. Donor age, sex, ethnicity and CMV serostatus were compiled together with the repertoire data. A later genetic analysis used genome-wide SNP genotypes for about three fifths of the 666 donors, treating that subset as a discovery cohort. Every discovery cohort repertoire had been produced on one sequencing platform. Both class I and class II loci were covered by HLA typing, at four-digit resolution. Typing coverage differed by locus: A, B, C, DRB1 and DQB1 were typed in about 629-640 donors, DQA1 in 522, DPA1 in around 580, and DPB1 in 400 to 480. Because of strong linkage in the cohort, roughly five DR-DQ haplotypes were treated as single units for association and clustering. Among some 400 genotyped donors of the cohort, an average of approximately 220,000 unique TCR beta nucleotide sequences was sequenced per donor, of which about 18% were non-productive.

What the work shows at the level of the full study, not this receptor alone: Because counts were too low, more than 15 rarely observed V segments, including chromosome 9 orphons, were left out of the earlier analysis of a few hundred of the donors. In an earlier analysis of around 500 of the donors, most TCR beta V segments appeared in productive rearrangements about 87% or about 30% of the time, broadly matching IMGT annotations. The cohort was sequenced for TCR beta chains only, and without alpha or paired-chain data the features that could be detected were limited. A further reported finding was that TCR beta sequences accurately predicted the HLA-A and HLA-B alleles for most subjects in the first cohort. Because HLA typing was missing for some donors at each locus, association tests included only the typed subset. A later genetic analysis associated a missense DCLRE1C variant with V-gene and J-gene trimming of TCR beta chains, and an independent cohort replicated the association. The 87-base-pair reads could not distinguish some IMGT-functional V segments, including TRBV6-2 and TRBV6-3, so those segments were excluded. The presence/absence analyses assumed that sequencing depth was roughly uniform across donors, and that assumption may not be true. The classifier was reported to diagnose cytomegalovirus status with high specificity and sensitivity in both the original and validation cohorts. A later analysis associated about 16,000 TCR beta sequences with specific HLA alleles at a false discovery rate of 0.05. A few of the identified cytomegalovirus-associated TCR beta chains were confirmed in vitro to be specific for cytomegalovirus antigens. The sequencing pipeline was judged likely to have produced a cluster of highly shared sequence variants as a technical artifact. For the cohort, immune exposure information was limited to CMV serostatus. While some public TCRs were present in many individuals, most TCR sequences turned up only very rarely across donors. Strong co-occurrence of HLA alleles, especially DR and DQ, made assigning TCR associations to individual alleles difficult. A later analysis found that most CMV-associated TCR beta chains appeared HLA-restricted, with HLA associations seemingly driven largely by CMV exposure. Linkage disequilibrium might explain the correlated functional status among segregating V segments, but an unknown experimental factor could not be ruled out. A total of 164 TCR beta chains were listed by the study as associated with cytomegalovirus. According to the authors, the approach could potentially be generalized to other disease states and immunological phenotypes. In a later analysis, HLA-associated TCR beta chains were found to be more clonally expanded and to have lower generation probabilities than equally common non-associated chains. A later genetic analysis reported fewer N-insertions in productive TCRs among donors in an Asian-associated ancestry cluster than the roughly 720-donor mean. In a later analysis, TCR association rates were found to vary across HLA loci, with the most associated TCRs seen for DRB1 alleles and the fewest for HLA-C alleles. According to a later analysis, parvovirus B19, influenza, CMV and Epstein-Barr virus appeared linked to several top co-occurrence clusters.

The library relied on the immunoSEQ multiplex PCR assay. For the multiplex PCR, a mixture combining 60 forward primers for TCR Vbeta segments and 13 reverse primers for TCR Jbeta segments was used. The CDR3 region of rearranged TCR beta genes was amplified from genomic DNA by a multiplex PCR assay. The Illumina HiSeq System was used to sequence the amplified TCR beta libraries as 87-base-pair reads. The study's own analysis went as follows. A later analysis counted approximately 84 million unique TCR beta chains across the 670 or so repertoires, and 9.5 million to 11 million of these chains were shared by at least two donors. Raw reads were error-corrected and collapsed into unique sequences with a nearest-neighbor algorithm that merged closely related sequences to remove PCR and sequencing errors. V, D and J gene segments were assigned by aligning CDR3 sequences to IMGT reference sequences. For a sequence to be retained, at least a six-nucleotide match to both a V gene segment and a J gene segment was required. A rearrangement counted as productive if the CDR3 had no stop codons and remained in frame with V and J, and every other rearrangement counted as non-productive. CDR3 was defined by IMGT convention, running from the second conserved V-encoded cysteine to the conserved J-encoded phenylalanine. In an earlier analysis of around 600 of the donors, sequences lacking an unambiguous match to a single V gene segment were excluded. An earlier analysis of several hundred of the donors called V segments functional above 56.7% productive rearrangements and segregating when the between-donor standard deviation exceeded 5%. A statistical classification framework was built for diagnosing cytomegalovirus status from the catalog of TCR beta chain sequences. V and J gene assignment, in a later analysis, came from comparing TCR nucleotide sequences with IMGT/GENE-DB human TR gene sequences. The TCRdist pipeline was used in a later analysis to assign CDR3 sequences and most-parsimonious VDJ recombination scenarios. A later analysis defined each TCR beta chain by its CDR3 amino acid sequence plus V-gene family, and excluded reads lacking a unique V-gene family. To address suspected cross-contamination and a sequencing artifact, a later analysis removed approximately 600 highly shared, low-generation-probability nucleotide sequences. In a later analysis, a clonal expansion index for each public chain was calculated from normalized within-repertoire ranks of inferred template counts. A later analysis computed generation probabilities with a VDJ recombination model fitted to out-of-frame rearrangements, and checked the results against IGoR. A later analysis scored TCR-TCR, TCR-HLA and TCR-CMV co-occurrence with hypergeometric tests, applying a repertoire-size bias correction to TCR pairs. To estimate false discovery rates, a later analysis permuted the HLA or CMV assignments 20 times. In a later analysis, co-occurring TCRs were grouped using DBSCAN, with TCRdist sequence similarity added in when clustering inside HLA-allele-positive subsets. For co-occurrence clustering, repertoires with fewer than 30,000 or more than 120,000 public chains were excluded, along with five or six repertoires with anomalous nucleotide sharing. TCRdb carries this immuneACCESS record with in-frame sequences only. Its versions omit some clonotypes, under half of them owing to an unresolved V gene in the studies checked, with the rest unexplained. Clone size and the V and J calls come from that table; the DNA yielded D and trimming. In all, the sample holds approximately 140,000 clones, and 79% of those were seen once. The ten largest clones represent 3.5% to 4.5% of the sample.

Concerning this clone itself: There is no known antigen for this receptor. One junction end does not reproduce the germline sequence, and a read error may be involved.

There are 15 amino acids in the CDR3, from cysteine to phenylalanine inclusive. The read is trimmed to its CDR3 DNA, 45 bases read in frame from base 1. Reading the germline V gene gives CDR1 MNHNS and CDR2 SASEGT. In total, roughly 710 healthy bone marrow donors made up the cohort. At the time of sampling, every cohort member was nominally healthy, though immune exposures that went unrecorded were likely present. CMV serostatus was positive for approximately 300 and negative for about 55% of the roughly 670 cohort members, and was not recorded for this donor. A peripheral blood sample was provided by each donor, and peripheral blood mononuclear cells were used for TCR beta sequencing. Genomic DNA extraction from the blood cell samples was performed with the Qiagen DNeasy Blood Extraction Kit.

The sequence derives from a human donor in good health. The sequenced material came from PBMCs. The chain couples TRBV6-1 to TRBJ1-2, with no D gene named confidently. The DNA sequence follows: TGTGCCAGCAGTGAATACTGGCCGGCAGGCTATGGCTACCCCTTC. It translates as CASSEYWPAGYGYPF.